One and the same sample provided the 26 T cell receptor beta chains below, sequenced in a study of T cell clonality in common variable immunodeficiency (dated by TCRdb to 2015 to 2017). Libraries were prepared through the immunoSEQ multiplex PCR assay. TCRdb stores this immuneACCESS table with in-frame sequences only. Part of the clones is absent; in the studies checked, under half of the shortfall reflects unresolved V genes, and no reason is known for the rest. This sample was tabulated with tens of thousands of clones, among which there are no singletons. The ten largest account for under 4.5% of the sample. The sample comprised peripheral blood mononuclear cells. The receptors were sampled from a person aged 18 to 70 in good health.

This clone was detected many times. Incomplete CDR3 DNA: TGTGCCAGCAGTTCCTCTAGCGGGGGGGTAACTGAG. It specifies CASSSSSGGVTE. The whole CDR3 sequence is CASSSSSGGVTEQFF. The gene calls are TRBV6-2 or TRBV6-3 and TRBJ2-1, with 12 positions matching TRBD2. Coverage ceases 3 residues before the CDR3 finishes, and the germline J gene fills in the end. Germline assignment: CDR1 MNHEY and CDR2 SVGEGT. The CDR3 consists of 15 residues. Germline trimming cut 4 bases from V and 9 bases from J; bases unmatched to any gene: 7.

This clone was observed at least ten times. The read halts 3 residues ahead of the CDR3 end, with the missing end drawn from the germline J gene. The V and J genes are TRBV18 and TRBJ1-5, with TRBD1 matching over 8 bases. Germline loops: CDR1 KGHSH, CDR2 LQKENI. This CDR3 contains 16 residues. The J segment lost 1 base and the V segment lost 5 bases, leaving 7 bases of the junction unmatched. The part of the CDR3 DNA that was read is TGTGCCAGCTCAGCATCAGGGGGCCGGAGCAATCAGCCC. Translating it yields CASSASGGRSNQP. The entire CDR3 protein is CASSASGGRSNQPQHF.

The table lists this clone with many counts. The sequence runs out 3 residues before the end of the CDR3; the remainder is reconstructed from the germline J gene. V and J are TRBV9 and TRBJ2-7; 13 bases fit TRBD2. Trimming cost V 3 bases and J 3 bases; bases outside gene matches: 6. The CDR3 runs to 16 residues. In germline, CDR1 is SGDLS, CDR2 YYNGEE. The CDR3: CASSARGLAGIYEQYF. The DNA read from the CDR3 is TGTGCCAGCAGCGCTCGGGGACTAGCGGGAATCTACGAG.

Many counts were recorded for this clone. The CDR3 end lies 3 residues beyond the end of the read and is filled in from the germline J gene. The rearrangement links TRBV3-1 (or the pseudogene TRBV3-2) to TRBJ2-5; possibly TRBD1 or TRBD2 for D (7 bases each). V lost 4 bases and J 1 base, leaving 13 bases between the germline ends. The germline V gene encodes CDR1 LGHDT and CDR2 YNNKEL (reference sequence). The CDR3 totals 15 residues. Here the CDR3 reads CASSLQGRVQETQYF. The sequenced CDR3 bases are TGTGCCAGCAGCCTACAGGGGAGGGTCCAAGAGACC.

This clone was seen many times. The junction departs from germline at one end; a sequencing error may be responsible. The CDR3 end is not reached by the read, which stops 3 residues before it; the germline J gene fills it in. This chain uses TRBV20-1 with TRBJ2-1; 8 bases align to TRBD2. Germline CDR1 reads DFQATT; CDR2 reads SNEGSKA (reference sequence). The CDR3 covers 13 residues. CDR3 amino acids: CSASRGGASEQFF. CDR3 bases read: TGTAGTGCTAGCCGGGGGGGTGCCTCTGAG.

This clone was seen repeatedly, ten times or more. The CDR3 end is not reached by the read, which stops 3 residues before it; the germline J gene fills it in. The V call is TRBV2, the J call TRBJ2-2, with TRBD2 matching over 16 bases. The CDR3 contains 15 residues. V was pared by 6 bases and J by 5 bases, with 0 bases of the junction left unmatched. Germline V gene sequence: CDR1 SNHLY, CDR2 FYNNEI. The DNA read from the CDR3 is TGTGCCAGCAGGGGACTAGCGGGAGGGACCGGGGAG. This sequence encodes CASRGLAGGTGE. The CDR3 in full is CASRGLAGGTGELFF.

The table lists this clone with a few counts. The read is 3 residues too short to cover the CDR3 end, so that end is filled in from the germline J gene. The V gene is TRBV7-9, the J gene TRBJ1-2, with 9 bases matching TRBD1. The CDR3 is made up of 15 amino acids. CDR1 is SEHNR, CDR2 FQNEAQ, per germline (reference sequence). This chain's CDR3 is CASSSRDREPYDYTF. The part of the CDR3 DNA that was read is TGTGCCAGCAGCTCCCGGGACAGGGAACCCTACGAC.

This clone was seen at least ten times. The read halts 3 residues ahead of the CDR3 end, with the missing end drawn from the germline J gene. This chain connects TRBV5-5 to TRBJ2-3; 10 nucleotides agree with TRBD2. V lost 3 bases to trimming and J lost 6 bases; unmatched junction nucleotides: 4. The CDR3 runs 14 residues. The germline gives CDR1 SGHKS, CDR2 YYEKEE (reference sequence). The covered CDR3 bases are TGTGCCAGCAGCTCTAGCGGGAGCTTGGATACG. Its protein is CASSSSGSLDT. The entire CDR3 is CASSSSGSLDTQYF.

Note on this clone: The read terminates 3 residues before the CDR3 end, so the remaining end is supplied by the germline J gene. This rearrangement joins TRBV30 to TRBJ2-4; no reliable D call. From germline, CDR1 is GTSNPN and CDR2 SVGIG (reference sequence). The CDR3 extends over 14 amino acids. CDR3 amino acids: CAWSVDRINYGQYF. The DNA read from the CDR3 is TGTGCCTGGAGTGTAGATAGGATCAACTATGGT. The complete variable domain, with remaining parts taken from reference TRBV30 and TRBJ2-4, reads SQTIHQWPATLVQPVGSPLSLECTVEGTSNPNLYWYRQAAGRGLQLLFYSVGIGQISSEVPQNLSASRPQDRQFILSSKKLLLSDSGFYLCAWSVDRINYGQYFGAGTRLSVL.

This clone was seen at least ten times. The DNA ends 3 residues before the CDR3 does, and the rest of the CDR3 is filled in from the germline J gene. The V gene is TRBV13, the J gene TRBJ2-6, with 9 bases lining up with TRBD1. Germline loops: CDR1 PRHDT, CDR2 FYEKMQ (reference sequence). Losses at the gene ends were 7 bases for V and 0 bases for J; bases not matched to a gene: 7. The CDR3 extends over 17 amino acids. The part of the CDR3 DNA that was read is TGTGCCAGCACCCGGGACAGGGCAAACTCTGGGGCCAACGTC. Translated: CASTRDRANSGANV. The entire CDR3 reads CASTRDRANSGANVLTF. The full variable domain, its missing parts supplied by reference TRBV13 and TRBJ2-6, is AAGVIQSPRHLIKEKRETATLKCYPIPRHDTVYWYQQGPGQDPQFLISFYEKMQSDKGSIPDRFSAQQFSDYHSELNMSSLELGDSALYFCASTRDRANSGANVLTFGAGSRLTVL.

Concerning this clone itself: The read finishes 3 residues shy of the CDR3 end, and the germline J gene is used to complete it. The chain combines TRBV5-5 with TRBJ2-3; D possibly corresponds to TRBD1 (5 bases). The CDR3 extends over 13 amino acids. Germline CDR1 reads SGHKS; CDR2 reads YYEKEE (reference sequence). The covered CDR3 bases are TGTGCCAGCAGCATGATAGGGGAAGAGACG. Protein: CASSMIGEET. The whole CDR3 region reads CASSMIGEETQYF.

There are many counts of this clone. The sequenced part of the CDR3 DNA is TGTGCCAGCAGCCCCCATGGAACTAGCGGGCCAGAGACC. It codes for CASSPHGTSGPET. The whole CDR3 region reads CASSPHGTSGPETQYF. V usage is TRBV7-3 and J usage is TRBJ2-5; 9 positions agree with TRBD2. The read ends 3 residues shy of where the CDR3 ends; the end is completed using the germline J gene. V was pared by 5 bases and J by 4 bases, with 11 bases of the junction left unmatched. This CDR3 has 16 residues. Germline-derived CDR1 and CDR2 are SGHTA and FQGTGA.

This clone was found many times. The sequence runs out 3 residues before the end of the CDR3; the remainder is reconstructed from the germline J gene. This chain uses TRBV20-1 with TRBJ2-6; 7 bases match TRBD2. CDR3 length equals 14 residues. Germline values: CDR1 DFQATT, CDR2 SNEGSKA (reference sequence). This chain's CDR3 is CSPAGNSGANVLTF. The CDR3 DNA, read in part, is TGCAGCCCAGCGGGGAACTCTGGGGCCAACGTC.

In this sample, this clone turned up many times. The CDR3 is cut off 3 residues early in the read; its end comes from the germline J gene. The gene calls are TRBV5-1 and TRBJ1-1; no reliable D call. Germline V gene data show CDR1 as SGHRS and CDR2 as YFSETQ. Trimming took 0 bases from V and 0 from J, leaving 12 bases between them. CDR3 size: 16 residues. CDR3 bases read: TGCGCCAGCAGCTTGGCCGGAGCGGAATTGAACACTGAA. Its protein is CASSLAGAELNTE. The CDR3 in full is CASSLAGAELNTEAFF.

Ten or more counts support this clone. The read halts 3 residues ahead of the CDR3 end, with the missing end drawn from the germline J gene. The chain joins TRBV2 to TRBJ2-7, with D perhaps matching TRBD2 (5 bases). The CDR3 runs to 13 residues. V was shortened by 4 bases and J by 2 bases, with 9 bases between the two germline ends. Germline V gives CDR1 SNHLY, CDR2 FYNNEI. The CDR3 protein is CASSGTPTYEQYF. The covered CDR3 bases are TGTGCCAGCAGTGGGACTCCGACCTACGAG.

This clone came up many times. The read is 3 residues too short to cover the CDR3 end, so that end is filled in from the germline J gene. The chain links TRBV29-1 to TRBJ2-7, with 9 bases fitting TRBD1. Trimming at V came to 7 bases and at J to 2 bases, leaving 9 bases not matched to a gene. This CDR3 region has 14 residues. Germline CDR1 SQVTM, CDR2 ANQGSEA. The CDR3 spells CSARTGTGTYEQYF. The CDR3 DNA, read in part, is TGCAGCGCTCGAACCGGGACAGGGACCTACGAG.

This clone was counted a few times. The read is 3 residues too short to cover the CDR3 end, so that end is filled in from the germline J gene. V usage is TRBV6-2 or TRBV6-3 and J usage is TRBJ2-1; TRBD2 matches at 7 bases. Trimming cost V 2 bases and J 4 bases; bases outside gene matches: 5. Germline values: CDR1 MNHEY, CDR2 SVGEGT. The CDR3 has 15 amino acids. CDR3 protein: CASSYQASGYNEQFF. CDR3 DNA (partial): TGTGCCAGCAGTTACCAGGCTAGCGGATACAATGAG.

This clone was seen many times. The read terminates 3 residues ahead of where the CDR3 ends, so the germline J gene completes it. V gene TRBV18 combines with J gene TRBJ1-1, with D perhaps matching TRBD1 (6 bases). The CDR3 length is 16 residues. From germline, CDR1 is KGHSH and CDR2 LQKENI. The V and J ends lost 1 base and 4 bases respectively, with 16 bases between them. The CDR3 DNA, read in part, is TGTGCCAGCTCACCACGAATAAACAGGGAGGGCACTGAA. The encoded protein is CASSPRINREGTE. The whole CDR3 is CASSPRINREGTEAFF.

This clone was observed many times. The read ends 3 residues shy of where the CDR3 ends; the end is completed using the germline J gene. The chain recombines TRBV5-4 with TRBJ1-3; 7 bases are a match to TRBD1. The germline V gene encodes CDR1 SGHNT and CDR2 YYREEE (reference sequence). V lost 4 bases and J lost 0; bases outside the gene matches: 4. This CDR3 has 15 residues. The sequenced CDR3 bases are TGTGCCAGCAGCACAGGGACAGCCTCTGGAAACACC. This sequence encodes CASSTGTASGNT. The entire CDR3 protein is CASSTGTASGNTIYF.

This clone occurred many times. The CDR3 goes on 3 residues after the read ends, and that part is filled in from the germline J gene. The chain is built from TRBV19 and TRBJ1-5; TRBD1 aligns across 7 bases. V trimming: 3 bases; J trimming: 0 bases; junction bases outside the gene matches: 17. The germline gives CDR1 LNHDA, CDR2 SQIVND (reference sequence). The CDR3 runs to 20 residues. Incomplete CDR3 DNA: TGTGCCAGTAGTATTGTTAGGTCGAGACAGGGATCTTATAGCAATCAGCCC. This sequence encodes CASSIVRSRQGSYSNQP. The CDR3 as a whole reads CASSIVRSRQGSYSNQPQHF. Filled out from reference TRBV19 and TRBJ1-5, the complete variable domain reads DGGITQSPKYLFRKEGQNVTLSCEQNLNHDAMYWYRQDPGQGLRLIYYSQIVNDFQKGDIAEGYSVSREKKESFPLTVTSAQKNPTAFYLCASSIVRSRQGSYSNQPQHFGDGTRLSIL.

This clone occurred many times. Coverage ceases 3 residues before the CDR3 finishes, and the germline J gene fills in the end. The chain links TRBV20-1 to TRBJ2-1, with D possibly being TRBD1 (7 bases). The CDR3 runs 22 residues. Per germline, CDR1 DFQATT and CDR2 SNEGSKA (reference sequence). V was clipped by 0 bases and J by 3 bases, with 33 bases between them. The DNA read from the CDR3 is TGCAGTGCTAGAGATATATCCCCATCCAGCGGGTCGACAGGGAGCCTCTACAATGAG. It codes for CSARDISPSSGSTGSLYNE. The complete CDR3 protein is CSARDISPSSGSTGSLYNEQFF.

There are many counts of this clone. The DNA ends 3 residues before the CDR3 does, and the rest of the CDR3 is filled in from the germline J gene. This rearrangement joins TRBV2 to TRBJ2-2, with D maybe TRBD2 (7 bases). Germline-derived CDR1 and CDR2 are SNHLY and FYNNEI. The CDR3 has 15 residues. CDR3 DNA, as far as it was read: TGTGCCAGCAAGGGGGGGACCGCAACTAATGAAAAG. Protein sequence: CASKGGTATNEK. The whole CDR3 is CASKGGTATNEKLFF.

The sample holds many counts of this clone. The CDR3 goes on 3 residues after the read ends, and that part is filled in from the germline J gene. The chain employs TRBV10-1 and TRBJ2-5; TRBD1 aligns across 10 bases. There are 20 residues in the CDR3. Trimming cost V 9 bases and J 3 bases; bases outside gene matches: 25. Germline loops: CDR1 WNHNN, CDR2 SYGVQD (reference sequence). CDR3 sequence: CARGDRGGTGVYANKETQYF. CDR3 DNA (partial): TGCGCCAGAGGGGATCGAGGTGGGACAGGGGTGTACGCGAATAAAGAGACC.

This clone has at least ten counts. The sequence runs out 3 residues before the end of the CDR3; the remainder is reconstructed from the germline J gene. The chain recombines TRBV7-8 with TRBJ2-7, with TRBD1 as a possible D gene (7 bases). Germline V lookup: CDR1 SGHVS, CDR2 FQNEAQ. The V and J ends lost 1 base and 3 bases respectively, with 16 bases between them. This CDR3 comprises 16 residues. CDR3 region: CASSLGMEGAVYEQYF. CDR3 DNA, as far as it was read: TGTGCCAGCAGCTTAGGAATGGAGGGGGCGGTCTACGAG.

Turning to this clone: The observed sequence ends 3 residues before the CDR3 terminus, with the missing tail filled in from the germline J gene. This chain links TRBV7-2 with TRBJ1-2, with TRBD1 matching over 9 bases. The CDR3 sequence is 15 residues long. Germline V gene lookup returns CDR1 SGHTA and CDR2 FQGNSA. The sequenced CDR3 bases are TGTGCCAGCAGCTTAAGACAGGGGGGGTACAATGAC. This gives the protein CASSLRQGGYND. The complete CDR3 protein is CASSLRQGGYNDYTF.

This clone was seen a few times. The read is 3 residues too short to cover the CDR3 end, so that end is filled in from the germline J gene. V and J are TRBV18 and TRBJ1-2, with D perhaps TRBD1 (6 bases). The length of the CDR3 is 12 residues. CDR1 and CDR2 from the germline V gene are KGHSH and LQKENI. The CDR3 DNA, read in part, is TGTGCCAGCTCAGGCAACAGGGACGGC. This codes for CASSGNRDG. The whole CDR3 protein is CASSGNRDGYTF.